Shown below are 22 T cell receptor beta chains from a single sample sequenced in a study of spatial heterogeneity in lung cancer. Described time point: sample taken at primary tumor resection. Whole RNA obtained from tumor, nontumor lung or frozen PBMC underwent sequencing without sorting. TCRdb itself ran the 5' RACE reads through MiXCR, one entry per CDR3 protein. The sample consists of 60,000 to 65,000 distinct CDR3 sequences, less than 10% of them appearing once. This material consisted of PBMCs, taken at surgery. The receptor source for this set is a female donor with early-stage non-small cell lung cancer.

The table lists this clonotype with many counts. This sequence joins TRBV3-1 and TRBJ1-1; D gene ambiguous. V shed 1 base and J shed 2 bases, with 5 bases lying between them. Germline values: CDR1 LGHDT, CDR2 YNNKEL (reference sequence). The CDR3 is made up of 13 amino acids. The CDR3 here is CASSQGGNTEAFF. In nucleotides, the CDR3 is TGTGCCAGCAGCCAAGGGGGTAACACTGAAGCTTTCTTT. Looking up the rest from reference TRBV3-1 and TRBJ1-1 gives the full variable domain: DTAVSQTPKYLVTQMGNDKSIKCEQNLGHDTMYWYKQDSKKFLKIMFSYNNKELIINETVPNRFSPKSPDKAHLNLHINSLELGDSAVYFCASSQGGNTEAFFGQGTRLTVV.

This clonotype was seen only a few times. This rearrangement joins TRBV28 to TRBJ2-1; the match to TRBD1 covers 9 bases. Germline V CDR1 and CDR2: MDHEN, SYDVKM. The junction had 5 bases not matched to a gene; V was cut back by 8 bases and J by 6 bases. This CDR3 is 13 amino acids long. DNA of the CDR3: TGTGCCAGCGGGGACAGGGTCACCAATGAGCAGTTCTTC. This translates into CASGDRVTNEQFF.

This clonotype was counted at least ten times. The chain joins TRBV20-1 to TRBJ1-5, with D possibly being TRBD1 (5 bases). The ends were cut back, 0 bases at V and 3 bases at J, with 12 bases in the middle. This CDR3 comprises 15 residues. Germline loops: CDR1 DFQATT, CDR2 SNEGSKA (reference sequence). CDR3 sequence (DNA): TGCAGTGCTAGAGATGAGGGACGGATCAATCAGCCCCAGCATTTT. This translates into CSARDEGRINQPQHF.

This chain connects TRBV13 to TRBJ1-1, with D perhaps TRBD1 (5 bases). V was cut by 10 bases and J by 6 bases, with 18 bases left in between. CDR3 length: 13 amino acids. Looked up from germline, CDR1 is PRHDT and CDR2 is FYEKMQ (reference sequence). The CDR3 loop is CATTGGLYPEAFF. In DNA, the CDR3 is TGTGCCACCACTGGGGGTCTTTACCCTGAAGCTTTCTTT.

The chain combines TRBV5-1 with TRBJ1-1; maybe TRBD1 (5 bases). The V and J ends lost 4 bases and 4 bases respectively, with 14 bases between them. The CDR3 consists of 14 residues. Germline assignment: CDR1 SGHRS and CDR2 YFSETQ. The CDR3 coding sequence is TGCGCCAGCAGCCCCCTTGGGGGTGGCACTGAAGCTTTCTTT. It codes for CASSPLGGGTEAFF.

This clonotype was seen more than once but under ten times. CDR3 protein: CASSYGTGTNYGYTF. CDR3 nucleotides: TGTGCCAGCAGTTATGGGACAGGGACTAACTATGGCTACACCTTC. This chain links TRBV6-5 with TRBJ1-2; 9 bases align to TRBD1. Losses at the gene ends were 3 bases for V and 0 bases for J; bases not matched to a gene: 2. The germline V gene encodes CDR1 MNHEY and CDR2 SVGAGI. The CDR3 is 15 residues long.

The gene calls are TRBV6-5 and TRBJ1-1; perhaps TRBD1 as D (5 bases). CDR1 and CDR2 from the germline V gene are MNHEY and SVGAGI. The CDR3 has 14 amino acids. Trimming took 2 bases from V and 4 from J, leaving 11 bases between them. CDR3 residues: CASSYPPGGTEAFF. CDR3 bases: TGTGCCAGCAGTTACCCGCCTGGGGGCACTGAAGCTTTCTTT.

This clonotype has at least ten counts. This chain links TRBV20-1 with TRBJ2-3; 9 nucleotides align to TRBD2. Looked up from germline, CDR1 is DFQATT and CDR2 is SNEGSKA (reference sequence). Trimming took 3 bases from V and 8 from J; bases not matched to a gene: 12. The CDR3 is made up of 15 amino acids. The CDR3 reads CSAREGGRAIGTQYF. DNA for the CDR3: TGCAGTGCTAGGGAAGGCGGGAGGGCCATCGGTACGCAGTATTTT.

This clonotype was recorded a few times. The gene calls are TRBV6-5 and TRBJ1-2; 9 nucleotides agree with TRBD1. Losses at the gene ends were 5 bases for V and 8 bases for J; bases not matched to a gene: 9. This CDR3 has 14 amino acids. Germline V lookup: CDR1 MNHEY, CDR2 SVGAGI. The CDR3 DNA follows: TGTGCCAGCAGTAGGGGGACAGGGCCATTCGGCTACACCTTC. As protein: CASSRGTGPFGYTF.

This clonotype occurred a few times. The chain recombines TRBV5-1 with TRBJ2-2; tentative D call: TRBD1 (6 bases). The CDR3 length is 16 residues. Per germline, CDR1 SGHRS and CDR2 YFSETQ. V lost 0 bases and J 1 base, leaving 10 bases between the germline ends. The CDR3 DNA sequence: TGCGCCAGCAGCTTGGGATCGGGACAGAACACCGGGGAGCTGTTTTTT. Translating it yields CASSLGSGQNTGELFF. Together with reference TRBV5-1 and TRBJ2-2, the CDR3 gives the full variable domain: KAGVTQTPRYLIKTRGQQVTLSCSPISGHRSVSWYQQTPGQGLQFLFEYFSETQRNKGNFPGRFSGRQFSNSRSEMNVSTLELGDSALYLCASSLGSGQNTGELFFGEGSRLTVL.

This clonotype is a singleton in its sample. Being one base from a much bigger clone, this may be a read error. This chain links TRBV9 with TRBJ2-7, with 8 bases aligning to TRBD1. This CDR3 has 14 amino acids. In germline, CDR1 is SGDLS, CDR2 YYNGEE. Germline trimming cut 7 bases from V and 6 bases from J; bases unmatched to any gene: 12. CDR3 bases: TGTGCCAGCGGCGGGCCGGGACAGGACACCGAGCAGTACTTC. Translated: CASGGPGQDTEQYF.

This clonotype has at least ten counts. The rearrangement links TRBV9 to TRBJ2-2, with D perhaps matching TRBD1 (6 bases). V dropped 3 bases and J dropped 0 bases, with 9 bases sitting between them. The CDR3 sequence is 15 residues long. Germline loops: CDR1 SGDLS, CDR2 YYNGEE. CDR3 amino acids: CASSGTVTNTGELFF. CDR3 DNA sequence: TGTGCCAGCAGCGGGACAGTCACGAACACCGGGGAGCTGTTTTTT.

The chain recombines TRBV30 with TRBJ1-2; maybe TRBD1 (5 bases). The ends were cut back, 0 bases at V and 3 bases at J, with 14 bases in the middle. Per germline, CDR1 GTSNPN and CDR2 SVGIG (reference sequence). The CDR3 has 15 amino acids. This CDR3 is CAWSVPRDGHYGYTF. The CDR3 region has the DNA TGTGCCTGGAGTGTCCCCCGGGACGGTCACTATGGCTACACCTTC. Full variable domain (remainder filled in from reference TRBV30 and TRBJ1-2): SQTIHQWPATLVQPVGSPLSLECTVEGTSNPNLYWYRQAAGRGLQLLFYSVGIGQISSEVPQNLSASRPQDRQFILSSKKLLLSDSGFYLCAWSVPRDGHYGYTFGSGTRLTVV.

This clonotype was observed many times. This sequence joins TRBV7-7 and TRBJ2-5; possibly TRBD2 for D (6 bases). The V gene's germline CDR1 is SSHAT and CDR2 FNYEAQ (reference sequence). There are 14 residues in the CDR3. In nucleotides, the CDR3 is TGTGCTAGCGCAAAGAATAGCGGACAAGAGACCCAGTACTTC. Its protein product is CASAKNSGQETQYF.

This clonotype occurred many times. CDR3 loop: CASSAGLSSSYEQYF. DNA of the CDR3: TGTGCCAGCAGCGCGGGACTGTCTAGCTCCTACGAGCAGTACTTC. The gene calls are TRBV9 and TRBJ2-7, with D maybe TRBD2 (6 bases). Trimming shortened V by 3 bases and J by 0 bases, and 13 bases separated the two germline ends. The germline V gene encodes CDR1 SGDLS and CDR2 YYNGEE. This CDR3 comprises 15 residues.

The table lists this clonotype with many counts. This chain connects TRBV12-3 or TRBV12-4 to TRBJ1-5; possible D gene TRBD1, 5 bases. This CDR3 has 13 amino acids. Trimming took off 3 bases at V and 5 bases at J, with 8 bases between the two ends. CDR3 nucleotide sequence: TGTGCCAGCAGTTTCGGAGGGGATCAGCCCCAGCATTTT. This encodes CASSFGGDQPQHF.

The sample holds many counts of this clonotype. The CDR3 sequence is CASSRQDRQLLLNTEAFF. The CDR3 DNA follows: TGTGCCAGCAGTCGACAGGATCGACAGCTACTTTTGAACACTGAAGCTTTCTTT. J is TRBJ1-1 and V is TRBV6-5; perhaps TRBD1 as D (6 bases). CDR1 is MNHEY, CDR2 SVGAGI, per germline. This CDR3 contains 18 residues. V was cut by 5 bases and J by 0 bases, with 22 bases left in between.

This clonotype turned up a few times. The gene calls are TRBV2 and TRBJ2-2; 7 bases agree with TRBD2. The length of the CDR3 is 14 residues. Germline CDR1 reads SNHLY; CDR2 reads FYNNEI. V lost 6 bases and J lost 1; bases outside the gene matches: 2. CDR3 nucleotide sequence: TGTGCCAGCAGGGGACTAAAGAACACCGGGGAGCTGTTTTTT. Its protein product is CASRGLKNTGELFF.

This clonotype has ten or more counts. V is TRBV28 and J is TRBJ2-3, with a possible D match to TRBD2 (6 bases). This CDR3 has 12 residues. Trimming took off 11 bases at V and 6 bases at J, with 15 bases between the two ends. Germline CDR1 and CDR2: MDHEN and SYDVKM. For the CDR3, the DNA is TGTGCCTCCACGGAGGGTGAGGATACGCAGTATTTT. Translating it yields CASTEGEDTQYF.

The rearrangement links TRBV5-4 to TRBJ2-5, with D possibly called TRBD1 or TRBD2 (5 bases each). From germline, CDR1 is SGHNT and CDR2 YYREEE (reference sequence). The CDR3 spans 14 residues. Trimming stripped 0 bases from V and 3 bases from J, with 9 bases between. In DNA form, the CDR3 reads TGTGCCAGCAGCTTGGGGGGACGGGAAGAGACCCAGTACTTC. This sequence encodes CASSLGGREETQYF.

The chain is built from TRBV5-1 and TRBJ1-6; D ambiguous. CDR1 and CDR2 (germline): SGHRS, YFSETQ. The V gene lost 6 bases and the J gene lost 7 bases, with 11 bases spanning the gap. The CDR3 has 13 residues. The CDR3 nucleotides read TGCGCCAGCAAAGGGAATTCAAATTCACCCCTCCACTTT. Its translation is CASKGNSNSPLHF.

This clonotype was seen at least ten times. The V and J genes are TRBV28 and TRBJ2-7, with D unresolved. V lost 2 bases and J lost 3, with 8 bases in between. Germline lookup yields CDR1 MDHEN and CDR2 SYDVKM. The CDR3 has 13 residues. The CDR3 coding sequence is TGTGCCAGCAGTTTACCGGGTTTCTACGAGCAGTACTTC. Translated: CASSLPGFYEQYF.